The sample holds a few counts of the clone carrying this TCR beta chain. This specimen belongs to a study of breast tumors, draining lymph nodes, adjacent tissues. Samples came from axillary lymph nodes draining the breast cancer. The germline gives CDR1 MNHEY, CDR2 SVGEGT. The CDR3 extends over 13 amino acids. MiXCR was run by TCRdb on the multiplex PCR reads, yielding one entry per CDR3 protein. Among approximately 250,000 distinct CDR3 sequences listed, under 40% were seen once. This receptor was obtained from a female donor with breast cancer. Some clones in this sample may be carry-over from other donors' samples. The sample taken for sequencing was axillary lymph node tissue. The V call is TRBV6-2 or TRBV6-3, the J call TRBJ2-3; TRBD2 might be the D (5 bases). The CDR3 DNA is TGTACTAGTACCGACACCAGTGCAGATACGCAGTATTTT. Translation: CTSTDTSADTQYF.